This TCR beta chain was identified in a study of OX40 agonist ivuxolimab in advanced cancers. Study-wide background: The treatment was a fully human IgG2 OX40 agonist, ivuxolimab.

General study findings and limits: CD8+ T cells (on average) carried more expanded clones than CD4+ T cells.

TCRdb's copy holds only in-frame clones and misses some; the assay was immunoSEQ multiplex PCR. The sample records some 95,000 clones, 88% being singletons. Worth noting for this clone: Its cognate antigen is unknown.

Germline V gives CDR1 MNHNS, CDR2 SASEGT. The J segment lost 2 bases and the V segment lost 3 bases, leaving 9 bases of the junction unmatched. This CDR3 is built from 16 residues. The V gene is TRBV6-1, the J gene TRBJ2-7, with 8 bases that match TRBD1. Material: CD4+ or CD8+ T cells sorted from blood, obtained in a trial of the OX40 agonist ivuxolimab. The source of this sequence is an adult with an advanced solid tumor such as melanoma, head and neck, liver or kidney cancer. The CDR3 reads CASSDPYGTGTYEQYF. The CDR3 coding sequence is TGTGCCAGCAGTGATCCCTACGGGACAGGTACCTACGAGCAGTACTTC.